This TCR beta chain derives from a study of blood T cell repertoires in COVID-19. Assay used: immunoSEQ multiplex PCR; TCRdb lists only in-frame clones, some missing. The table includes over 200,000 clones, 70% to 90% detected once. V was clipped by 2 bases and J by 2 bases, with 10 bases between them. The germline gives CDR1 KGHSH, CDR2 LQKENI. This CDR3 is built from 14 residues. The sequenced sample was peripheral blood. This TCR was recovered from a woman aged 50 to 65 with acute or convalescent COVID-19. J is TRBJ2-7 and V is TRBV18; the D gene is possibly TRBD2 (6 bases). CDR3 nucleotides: TGTGCCAGCTCACCAGGGAGGTACACCTACGAGCAGTACTTC. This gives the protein CASSPGRYTYEQYF.